This TCR beta chain appears in the sequencing data of a study of blood T cell repertoires in COVID-19. Measured with immunoSEQ multiplex PCR; TCRdb has only the in-frame clones, and not every one. The repertoire holds over 200,000 clones, 88% seen once, with about 0.7% in the top ten. Trimming removed 3 bases from V and 6 bases from J, with 7 bases in between. Germline V gene data show CDR1 as SGDLS and CDR2 as YYNGEE. This CDR3 is 11 amino acids long. This TCR came from a human donor in a cohort sampled during active COVID-19. The V call is TRBV9, the J call TRBJ2-7, with D maybe TRBD2 (6 bases). Sequenced material: peripheral blood. CDR3: CASSGRGEQYF. Written as DNA, the CDR3 is TGTGCCAGCAGCGGGAGGGGCGAGCAGTACTTC.